The 20 T cell receptor beta chains given below trace back to one sample, sequenced in a study of blood T cell repertoires in COVID-19. TCRdb's table, derived via immunoSEQ multiplex PCR, lists solely in-frame clones and lacks some. The table shows roughly 330,000 clones, with approximately 90% occurring only once. The sequenced material came from peripheral blood. These receptors were obtained from a woman in her forties or fifties with active or convalescent COVID-19.

V usage is TRBV5-4 and J usage is TRBJ1-1; the match to TRBD1 covers 8 bases. There are 14 residues in the CDR3. The junction had 1 base not matched to a gene; V was cut back by 3 bases and J by 0 bases. Germline CDR1 and CDR2: SGHNT and YYREEE (reference sequence). In DNA form, the CDR3 reads TGTGCCAGCAGCTCACAGGGGGTGAACACTGAAGCTTTCTTT. Translating it yields CASSSQGVNTEAFF.

The V gene is TRBV19, the J gene TRBJ1-5, with D perhaps TRBD1 (5 bases). The CDR3 has 15 amino acids. Trimming removed 5 bases from V and 3 bases from J, with 14 bases in between. The V gene's germline CDR1 is LNHDA and CDR2 SQIVND (reference sequence). The CDR3 sequence: CASSGWTLSNQPQHF. The CDR3 DNA reads TGTGCCAGTAGTGGGTGGACACTGTCCAATCAGCCCCAGCATTTT.

The J gene is TRBJ2-1, the V gene TRBV7-3; 7 positions agree with TRBD2. V was clipped by 0 bases and J by 2 bases; unmatched bases: 7. Germline V gene data show CDR1 as SGHTA and CDR2 as FQGTGA. The CDR3 covers 17 residues. CDR3 nucleotide sequence: TGTGCCAGCAGCTTAACGGTCGCTAGCGGCCCCTACAATGAGCAGTTCTTC. It yields the protein CASSLTVASGPYNEQFF.

This rearrangement joins TRBV7-3 to TRBJ2-3; 7 nucleotides line up with TRBD1. There are 14 residues in the CDR3. CDR1 is SGHTA, CDR2 FQGTGA, per germline. V dropped 5 bases and J dropped 3; count of bases not matched to a gene: 5. The CDR3 region is CASSQTGSTDTQYF. CDR3 coding DNA: TGTGCCAGCAGCCAGACAGGGTCTACAGATACGCAGTATTTT.

The gene calls are TRBV7-3 and TRBJ2-1; D possibly corresponds to TRBD2 (6 bases). Germline-derived CDR1 and CDR2 are SGHTA and FQGTGA. The CDR3 is made up of 15 amino acids. V shed 3 bases and J shed 9 bases, with 18 bases lying between them. The CDR3 is CASSFQGLRDGEQFF. The CDR3, as DNA: TGTGCCAGCAGCTTTCAGGGACTCAGGGATGGTGAGCAGTTCTTC. Based on the CDR3 plus reference TRBV7-3 and TRBJ2-1, the full variable domain is GAGVSQTPSNKVTEKGKYVELRCDPISGHTALYWYRQSLGQGPEFLIYFQGTGAADDSGLPNDRFFAVRPEGSVSTLKIQRTERGDSAVYLCASSFQGLRDGEQFFGPGTRLTVL.

The rearrangement links TRBV11-2 to TRBJ2-3; the D gene is possibly TRBD1 (5 bases). This CDR3 spans 14 amino acids. V was pared by 2 bases and J by 1 base, with 7 bases between. CDR1 is SGHAT, CDR2 FQNNGV, per germline. The CDR3 nucleotides are TGTGCCAGCAGCTTAACGACAGGCACAGATACGCAGTATTTT. It encodes CASSLTTGTDTQYF.

The chain has TRBV28 and TRBJ1-3, with 8 bases identical to TRBD1. Germline V CDR1 and CDR2: MDHEN, SYDVKM. V lost 5 bases to trimming and J lost 1 base; unmatched junction nucleotides: 10. This CDR3 has 17 amino acids. The CDR3 nucleotides read TGTGCCAGCAGTCTGCGGACAGGGTTAGGTTCTGGAAACACCATATATTTT. It yields the protein CASSLRTGLGSGNTIYF.

The chain carries TRBV6-2 or TRBV6-3 and TRBJ2-2; TRBD2 agrees at 12 bases. Trimming at V came to 5 bases and at J to 6 bases, leaving 7 bases not matched to a gene. Germline loops: CDR1 MNHEY, CDR2 SVGEGT. The CDR3 totals 16 residues. CDR3 sequence (DNA): TGTGCCAGCAGTCCCCCTAGCGGGGGGGCCTCCGGGGAGCTGTTTTTT. Its translation is CASSPPSGGASGELFF.

V is TRBV29-1 and J is TRBJ1-1; D is unclear. The V end was cut by 0 bases, the J end by 5 bases, with 13 bases between. This CDR3 spans 14 amino acids. The germline V gene encodes CDR1 SQVTM and CDR2 ANQGSEA. The CDR3 here is CSVEDRGSGTEAFF. As DNA, the CDR3 is TGCAGCGTTGAAGATAGAGGATCGGGGACTGAAGCTTTCTTT.

This rearrangement joins TRBV7-9 to TRBJ2-7, with 9 bases that match TRBD2. The CDR3 runs to 16 residues. The germline V gene has CDR1 SEHNR and CDR2 FQNEAQ (reference sequence). The J segment lost 0 bases and the V segment lost 3 bases, leaving 6 bases of the junction unmatched. The CDR3 here is CASSFPTSGSSYEQYF. In DNA form, the CDR3 reads TGTGCCAGCAGCTTCCCGACTAGCGGAAGCTCCTACGAGCAGTACTTC.

The chain is built from TRBV27 and TRBJ1-2; 8 bases line up with TRBD1. V lost 3 bases, J lost 4 bases, and 4 bases stayed unmatched. The CDR3 length is 14 residues. Germline V CDR1 and CDR2: MNHEY, SMNVEV (reference sequence). CDR3 DNA: TGTGCCAGCAGTTTTGACAGGGGACGCTATGGCTACACCTTC. As protein: CASSFDRGRYGYTF.

The chain recombines TRBV9 with TRBJ2-1; 7 nucleotides align to TRBD2. This CDR3 has 14 residues. J was trimmed by 8 bases and V by 3 bases; bases with no gene match: 8. Germline-derived CDR1 and CDR2 are SGDLS and YYNGEE. The CDR3 DNA follows: TGTGCCAGCAGCGAGGGGAGCGGGGTCCATGAGCAGTTCTTC. Encoded protein: CASSEGSGVHEQFF. Using reference TRBV9 and TRBJ2-1 for the parts outside the CDR3, the full variable domain is DSGVTQTPKHLITATGQRVTLRCSPRSGDLSVYWYQQSLDQGLQFLIQYYNGEERAKGNILERFSAQQFPDLHSELNLSSLELGDSALYFCASSEGSGVHEQFFGPGTRLTVL.

This sequence joins TRBV19 and TRBJ2-7; D not resolved. V was cut by 4 bases and J by 4 bases, with 11 bases left in between. CDR1 is LNHDA and CDR2 is SQIVND in the germline V gene (reference sequence). This CDR3 spans 13 amino acids. Here the CDR3 reads CASSTGRSYEQYF. In DNA, the CDR3 is TGTGCCAGTAGTACCGGCAGGTCGTACGAGCAGTACTTC.

The rearrangement joins TRBV5-1 to TRBJ2-5; TRBD2 is a possible D gene (7 bases). V lost 2 bases to trimming and J lost 5 bases, with 10 bases between them. This CDR3 comprises 13 residues. Germline lookup yields CDR1 SGHRS and CDR2 YFSETQ. The CDR3 bases are TGCGCCAGCAGCTTTGCGGGGGCGGAGACCCAGTACTTC. Its protein is CASSFAGAETQYF.

The J gene is TRBJ2-1, the V gene TRBV4-2; TRBD2 aligns across 11 bases. The trim removed 0 bases at V and 0 bases at J, leaving 10 bases unmatched. This CDR3 has 20 amino acids. The germline CDR1 and CDR2 sequences are LGHNA and YNFKEQ. CDR3 sequence: CASSQDLLAGGLSSYNEQFF. The CDR3 region has the DNA TGTGCCAGCAGCCAAGATCTCCTAGCGGGGGGTTTAAGCTCCTACAATGAGCAGTTCTTC.

The V and J genes are TRBV5-1 and TRBJ2-2; no clear D gene. The CDR3 length is 18 residues. Trimming shortened V by 0 bases and J by 2 bases, and 17 bases separated the two germline ends. Germline CDR1 SGHRS, CDR2 YFSETQ. CDR3 sequence: CASSLVRGGAGNTGELFF. Written as DNA, the CDR3 is TGCGCCAGCAGCTTGGTTAGAGGTGGAGCCGGAAACACCGGGGAGCTGTTTTTT.

The J gene is TRBJ2-5, the V gene TRBV11-2; possible D gene TRBD2, 5 bases. CDR1 and CDR2 (germline): SGHAT, FQNNGV. The V gene lost 4 bases and the J gene lost 4 bases, with 16 bases spanning the gap. The CDR3 has 15 amino acids. In DNA, the CDR3 is TGTGCCAGCAGCTCCCGGACTCAGACCCGAGAGACCCAGTACTTC. Protein product: CASSSRTQTRETQYF. Complete variable domain (other parts from reference TRBV11-2 and TRBJ2-5): EAGVAQSPRYKIIEKRQSVAFWCNPISGHATLYWYQQILGQGPKLLIQFQNNGVVDDSQLPKDRFSAERLKGVDSTLKIQPAKLEDSAVYLCASSSRTQTRETQYFGPGTRLLVL.

The genes are TRBV27 and TRBJ1-4; maybe TRBD1 (5 bases). V was shortened by 4 bases and J by 3 bases, with 12 bases between the two germline ends. This CDR3 is built from 15 residues. Germline-derived CDR1 and CDR2 are MNHEY and SMNVEV (reference sequence). CDR3 nucleotides: TGTGCCAGCAGTTCGCAGGGTACAGCTAATGAAAAACTGTTTTTT. Translation gives CASSSQGTANEKLFF.

DNA of the CDR3: TGTGCCAGCAGTTTAAGGGAGGATACCGAAGCTTTCTTT. It encodes CASSLREDTEAFF. The chain has TRBV27 and TRBJ1-1; D is undetermined. Germline assignment: CDR1 MNHEY and CDR2 SMNVEV (reference sequence). V was shortened by 2 bases and J by 8 bases, with 12 bases between the two germline ends. The CDR3 is 13 amino acids.

This sequence joins TRBV12-3 or TRBV12-4 and TRBJ1-1; tentative D call: TRBD1 (5 bases). Trimming removed 6 bases at V and 4 bases at J, with 12 bases between. The CDR3 has 13 amino acids. DNA of the CDR3: TGTGCCAGCAGCCAGGGAGGGCGCACTGAAGCTTTCTTT. This codes for CASSQGGRTEAFF.